Shown below are 18 T cell receptor beta chains from a single sample sequenced in a study of response to subunit inactivated influenza vaccine. TCRdb analysed the RT-PCR reads with MiXCR anew, one entry per CDR3 protein. The repertoire includes hundreds of thousands of distinct CDR3 sequences, about a fifth of them detected once, and approximately 11% sits in the top ten. The sample was PBMCs from blood, taken roughly 5 days after vaccination. The receptors were sampled from a man aged 50-59 years who received an inactivated influenza vaccine.

In its sample, this clonotype was seen a few times. J is TRBJ2-2 and V is TRBV30; D is uncertain. CDR3 length: 14 residues. Germline V CDR1 and CDR2: GTSNPN, SVGIG (reference sequence). Trimming removed 2 bases from V and 1 base from J, with 8 bases in between. CDR3 nucleotide sequence: TGTGCCTGGAGTCTGGCCCGGAACACCGGGGAGCTGTTTTTT. The encoded protein is CAWSLARNTGELFF.

The sample holds many counts of this clonotype. The V and J genes are TRBV4-1 and TRBJ1-6, with D tentatively TRBD1 (5 bases). The germline V gene encodes CDR1 MGHRA and CDR2 YSYEKL. This CDR3 has 19 residues. V gave up 0 bases and J gave up 6 bases, with 21 bases separating them. The CDR3: CASSQESTRDLSFNSPLHF. CDR3 bases: TGCGCCAGCAGCCAAGAATCAACACGGGACCTCTCATTTAATTCACCCCTCCACTTT.

J is TRBJ2-7 and V is TRBV12-3 or TRBV12-4, with 10 nucleotides matching TRBD1. V shed 6 bases, J shed 2 bases, and the junction held 10 bases outside the gene matches. The CDR3 is 16 amino acids. The CDR3 sequence is CASSTELGTGAYEQYF. The CDR3, as DNA: TGTGCCAGCAGCACCGAACTCGGGACAGGGGCCTACGAGCAGTACTTC.

The chain has TRBV5-1 and TRBJ2-3; no definite D call. Germline lookup yields CDR1 SGHRS and CDR2 YFSETQ. The CDR3 spans 14 residues. The V end lost 2 bases, the J end lost 0 bases, and 7 bases lay between the germline ends. CDR3 amino acids: CASSFPDSTDTQYF. As DNA, the CDR3 is TGCGCCAGCAGCTTCCCGGACAGCACAGATACGCAGTATTTT.

CDR3 in DNA: TGTGCCAGCAGCGAGATCCCCGGGTCTCAAGCTAATGAGCAGTTCTTC. Its protein is CASSEIPGSQANEQFF. The chain carries TRBV3-1 and TRBJ2-1; D is unclear. Germline V gene sequence: CDR1 LGHDT, CDR2 YNNKEL (reference sequence). V lost 5 bases and J 7 bases, leaving 21 bases between the germline ends. The CDR3 consists of 16 residues.

This clonotype was seen only a few times. The genes are TRBV12-3 or TRBV12-4 and TRBJ2-7; 10 bases fit TRBD1. The CDR3 contains 13 residues. The trim removed 6 bases at V and 8 bases at J, leaving 7 bases unmatched. CDR3 nucleotides: TGTGCCAGCAGCTCCGGGACAGGGGCCCAGCAGTACTTC. Translation: CASSSGTGAQQYF.

This clonotype was observed a handful of times. The genes are TRBV10-3 and TRBJ1-1; D gene ambiguous. Trimming shortened V by 6 bases and J by 0 bases, and 14 bases separated the two germline ends. CDR1 is ENHRY, CDR2 SYGVKD, per germline. The CDR3 contains 15 residues. CDR3: CAIREDGGLNTEAFF. In nucleotides, the CDR3 is TGTGCCATCAGAGAGGACGGAGGCTTGAACACTGAAGCTTTCTTT.

This clonotype was observed many times. The V and J genes are TRBV7-6 and TRBJ1-5; D is uncertain. The CDR3 runs to 14 residues. Trimming took off 1 base at V and 9 bases at J, with 13 bases between the two ends. Looked up from germline, CDR1 is SGHVS and CDR2 is FNYEAQ. The CDR3 nucleotides are TGTGCCAGCAGCTTAGAACGCGGCCTGGGGCCCCAGCATTTT. It translates to CASSLERGLGPQHF.

The J gene is TRBJ1-1, the V gene TRBV7-8, with TRBD1 identical over 8 bases. Germline V lookup: CDR1 SGHVS, CDR2 FQNEAQ. The V gene end was trimmed by 6 bases and the J gene end by 1 base; junction bases not matched to a gene: 4. This CDR3 has 14 residues. CDR3 DNA: TGTGCCAGCAGACAAGGGACAGGGAACACTGAAGCTTTCTTT. Translation: CASRQGTGNTEAFF.

This clonotype has at least ten counts. The genes are TRBV4-3 and TRBJ2-7, with TRBD1 as a possible D gene (6 bases). Trimming shortened V by 2 bases and J by 0 bases, and 11 bases separated the two germline ends. Germline CDR1 LGHNA, CDR2 YSLEER. CDR3 length: 15 amino acids. CDR3 in DNA: TGCGCCAGCAGCCAATCCCTGACAGGCTCCTACGAGCAGTACTTC. It codes for CASSQSLTGSYEQYF.

This clonotype was seen a handful of times. The J gene is TRBJ2-7, the V gene TRBV7-9, with D perhaps being TRBD1 or TRBD2 (5 bases each). The CDR3 spans 17 residues. Per germline, CDR1 SEHNR and CDR2 FQNEAQ (reference sequence). V was shortened by 0 bases and J by 5 bases, with 20 bases between the two germline ends. The CDR3 nucleotides read TGTGCCAGCAGCTTAGCGGTACTAGGGGCGCGCGTCCACGAGCAGTACTTC. Translation: CASSLAVLGARVHEQYF.

The chain uses TRBV7-8 and TRBJ2-1, with 7 bases lining up with TRBD1. Germline CDR1 SGHVS, CDR2 FQNEAQ. The ends lost 2 bases at V and 3 bases at J; junction bases unmatched: 10. The CDR3 length is 17 residues. The CDR3 sequence: CASSLPQGVTFYNEQFF. The DNA of the CDR3 is TGTGCCAGCAGCTTACCCCAGGGGGTCACCTTCTACAATGAGCAGTTCTTC. The variable domain in full, with the rest retrieved from reference TRBV7-8 and TRBJ2-1, is GAGVSQSPRYKVAKRGQDVALRCDPISGHVSLFWYQQALGQGPEFLTYFQNEAQLDKSGLPSDRFFAERPEGSVSTLKIQRTQQEDSAVYLCASSLPQGVTFYNEQFFGPGTRLTVL.

This clonotype was counted between two and nine times. This chain links TRBV24-1 with TRBJ1-1, with D uncertain. The CDR3 covers 15 residues. Germline loops: CDR1 KGHDR, CDR2 SFDVKD. Between the trimmed V and J ends, which lost 4 bases and 7 bases, there was a span of 18 bases. The CDR3 DNA reads as TGTGCCACCAGTGACCCTGCAACGGGTAAGGGTGAAGCTTTCTTT. Amino acid sequence: CATSDPATGKGEAFF.

The J gene is TRBJ1-5, the V gene TRBV20-1; the D is unclear. The V and J ends lost 0 bases and 1 base respectively, with 10 bases between them. The CDR3 runs to 15 residues. Per the germline V gene, CDR1 is DFQATT and CDR2 is SNEGSKA (reference sequence). This CDR3 is CSARDPRASNQPQHF. The CDR3 nucleotides read TGCAGTGCTAGAGACCCTAGGGCAAGCAATCAGCCCCAGCATTTT.

The chain uses TRBV7-2 and TRBJ2-3; maybe TRBD2 (5 bases). Trimming pared 2 bases from V and 0 bases from J, leaving 12 bases between. The germline V gene has CDR1 SGHTA and CDR2 FQGNSA. This CDR3 has 16 residues. In DNA form, the CDR3 reads TGTGCCAGCAGCTTACGCGGGCGCGGAAGCACAGATACGCAGTATTTT. Amino acids: CASSLRGRGSTDTQYF.

This sequence joins TRBV7-9 and TRBJ2-7; 7 positions agree with TRBD1. V lost 7 bases and J lost 5; bases outside the gene matches: 5. CDR1 is SEHNR, CDR2 FQNEAQ, per germline (reference sequence). The CDR3 length is 12 residues. The CDR3 region has the DNA TGTGCCAGCACCAGACAGGGCCACGAGCAGTACTTC. Translation: CASTRQGHEQYF.

This clonotype was observed many times. One junction end does not reproduce the germline sequence, and a read error may be involved. The chain joins TRBV5-1 to TRBJ2-7, with 9 bases aligning to TRBD1. The CDR3 covers 15 residues. CDR1 is SGHRS, CDR2 YFSETQ, per germline. Here the CDR3 reads CASSLAGQGGYEQYF. The CDR3, as DNA: TGTGCCAGCAGCTTGGCGGGACAGGGAGGATACGAGCAGTACTTC.

This chain links TRBV5-1 with TRBJ1-1; no reliable D call. Germline loops: CDR1 SGHRS, CDR2 YFSETQ. V was shortened by 2 bases and J by 5 bases, with 16 bases between the two germline ends. CDR3 length: 15 amino acids. CDR3 DNA sequence: TGCGCCAGCAGCTTAGGTTCCAGCCAACCGACTGAAGCTTTCTTT. Encoded protein: CASSLGSSQPTEAFF.